This T cell receptor (beta chain) was retrieved from a study of blood T cell repertoires in COVID-19. Looking at the study overall: Samples of COVID-19 (acute and convalescent) were obtained from the United States, Italy and Spain.

Trimming cost V 2 bases and J 2 bases, with 16 bases left between them. Germline V gene data show CDR1 as MGHDK and CDR2 as SYGVNS. This CDR3 is built from 17 residues. Allocation to cohorts depended on clinical history reported by the participants. Clones were sequenced by immunoSEQ multiplex PCR, and TCRdb holds only the in-frame ones, with some missing. The table has about 250,000 clones, under 90% seen once. This chain uses TRBV25-1 with TRBJ1-3, with D possibly matching TRBD1 (5 bases). The sample taken for sequencing was PBMCs or T cells enriched from blood (not recorded which). The sequence was collected from a man aged 40-49 years who had recovered from COVID-19. The CDR3 loop reads CASSERMGPHPGNTIYF. For the CDR3, the DNA is TGTGCCAGCAGTGAACGTATGGGGCCCCACCCTGGAAACACCATATATTTT. Full variable domain (remainder filled in from reference TRBV25-1 and TRBJ1-3): EADIYQTPRYLVIGTGKKITLECSQTMGHDKMYWYQQDPGMELHLIHYSYGVNSTEKGDLSSESTVSRIRTEHFPLTLESARPSHTSQYLCASSERMGPHPGNTIYFGEGSWLTVV.